A selection of T cell receptor beta chains follows, all from one sample in a study of CD8+CD57+ T cells in acquired aplastic anemia. From the reads, TCRdb called clonotypes with MiXCR, one entry per CDR3 protein. Counted here are roughly 200,000 distinct CDR3 sequences, roughly 65% occurring once; the ten biggest clones make up about 42%. The sequencing sample was made of sorted CD4+, CD8+, or CD8+CD57+ T cells (not recorded which) from PBMCs. The receptors derive from a human donor with aplastic anemia. Both conserved end residues are part of each CDR3. A D gene is named only where the DNA matches it firmly. Clone size is stated in some rows and not others, as once, few, many or a class when expanded.

d_call: NA
clone_size: NA
j_call: TRBJ2-1
v_call: TRBV7-2
cdr3_nt: TGTGCCAGCAGCTCAAGTAGGTACGTCAATGAGCAGTTCTTC
cdr3_aa: CASSSSRYVNEQFF

d_call: NA
clone_size: few
j_call: TRBJ2-7
v_call: TRBV10-2
cdr3_nt: TGCGCCAGCAGTGAGGTTTGGGAACTGCAGTACTTC
cdr3_aa: CASSEVWELQYF

d_call: NA
clone_size: NA
j_call: TRBJ1-2
v_call: TRBV6-4
cdr3_nt: TGTGCCAGCAAAAGGGACGGGGACTATGGCTACACCTTC
cdr3_aa: CASKRDGDYGYTF

d_call: NA
clone_size: many
j_call: TRBJ2-1
v_call: TRBV5-6
cdr3_nt: TGTGCCAGCAGCTTGGAAGGAGCGGCTGAGCAGTTCTTC
cdr3_aa: CASSLEGAAEQFF

d_call: NA
clone_size: NA
j_call: TRBJ1-6
v_call: TRBV2
cdr3_nt: TGTGCCAGCAGTGAGCTGGGGGCGATCAATTCACCCCTCCACTTT
cdr3_aa: CASSELGAINSPLHF

d_call: NA
clone_size: once
j_call: TRBJ2-7
v_call: TRBV7-9
cdr3_nt: TGTGCCAGCAGCGGGGCCAAGATAGGAATTTCCTACGAGCAGTACTTC
cdr3_aa: CASSGAKIGISYEQYF

d_call: NA
clone_size: NA
j_call: TRBJ1-3
v_call: TRBV2
cdr3_nt: TGTGCCAGCAGTGAGCAGGGACCGTCCTCTGGAAACACCATATATTTT
cdr3_aa: CASSEQGPSSGNTIYF

d_call: NA
clone_size: NA
j_call: TRBJ2-1
v_call: TRBV9
cdr3_nt: TGTGCCAGCAGCGTTGGGGGGGCCCAGTTCTTC
cdr3_aa: CASSVGGAQFF

d_call: TRBD1
clone_size: NA
j_call: TRBJ2-7
v_call: TRBV9
cdr3_nt: TGCGCCAGCAGCCAAGTTATTTCTGTTTTCGCGGGACAGGGGAATCGGGAGCAGTACTTC
cdr3_aa: CASSQVISVFAGQGNREQYF

d_call: TRBD1
clone_size: NA
j_call: TRBJ1-6
v_call: TRBV7-2
cdr3_nt: TGTGCCAGCAGCCCAGGGTCAGGGGGTGATTCACCCCTCCACTTT
cdr3_aa: CASSPGSGGDSPLHF

d_call: TRBD2
clone_size: NA
j_call: TRBJ2-2
v_call: TRBV19
cdr3_nt: TGTGCCAGTAGTATGCTCAGCGGGAGAGGCACCGGGGAGCTGTTTTTT
cdr3_aa: CASSMLSGRGTGELFF

d_call: NA
clone_size: NA
j_call: TRBJ2-3
v_call: TRBV9
cdr3_nt: TGTGCCAGCAGCGTAGGAGGGGGGTCCACAGATACGCAGTATTTT
cdr3_aa: CASSVGGGSTDTQYF

d_call: NA
clone_size: NA
j_call: TRBJ2-1
v_call: TRBV7-6
cdr3_nt: TGTGCCAGCAGCTCACGCGGGGGCCCCTACAATGAGCAGTTCTTC
cdr3_aa: CASSSRGGPYNEQFF

d_call: NA
clone_size: NA
j_call: TRBJ1-1
v_call: TRBV29-1
cdr3_nt: TGCAGCGTTGATCTTAGCCCGCTCGCTGAAGCTTTCTTT
cdr3_aa: CSVDLSPLAEAFF

d_call: NA
clone_size: NA
j_call: TRBJ1-1
v_call: TRBV14
cdr3_nt: TGTGCCAGCAGCCAAGAAAGGGTCGGGGTAGGGTACACTGAAGCTTTCTTT
cdr3_aa: CASSQERVGVGYTEAFF

d_call: NA
clone_size: NA
j_call: TRBJ2-7
v_call: TRBV7-9
cdr3_nt: TGTGCCAGCAGCTCGGCCGACTACGAGCAGTACTTC
cdr3_aa: CASSSADYEQYF

d_call: NA
clone_size: few
j_call: TRBJ2-1
v_call: TRBV7-3
cdr3_nt: TGTGCCAGCAGCTTAACCGGGGACAATGAGCAGTTCTTC
cdr3_aa: CASSLTGDNEQFF